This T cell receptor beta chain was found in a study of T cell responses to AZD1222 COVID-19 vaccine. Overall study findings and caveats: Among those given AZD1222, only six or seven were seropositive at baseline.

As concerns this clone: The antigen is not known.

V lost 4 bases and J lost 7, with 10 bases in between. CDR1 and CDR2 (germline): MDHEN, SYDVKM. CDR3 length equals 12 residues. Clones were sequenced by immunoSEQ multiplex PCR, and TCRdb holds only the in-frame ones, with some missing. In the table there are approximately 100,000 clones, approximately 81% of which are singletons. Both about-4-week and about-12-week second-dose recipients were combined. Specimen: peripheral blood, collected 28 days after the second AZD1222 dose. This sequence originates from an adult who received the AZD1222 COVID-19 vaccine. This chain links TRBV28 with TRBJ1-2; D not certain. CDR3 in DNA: TGTGCCAGCAGTTCCGGACCGGGTGGCTACACCTTC. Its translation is CASSSGPGGYTF.